These T cell receptor beta chains were read from a single sample in a study of cytomegalovirus exposure and HLA in healthy donors. Some clones are missing from TCRdb's copy, which holds only in-frame ones; the method was immunoSEQ multiplex PCR. This sample has 220,000 or so clones, with around four fifths found just once. The material sequenced was PBMCs. Source of these receptors: a man aged 50-60 years in good health and CMV-seronegative. CDR3s include the opening cysteine and the closing phenylalanine or tryptophan. D genes are given only for firm matches. For some rows the clone size is stated as once, few or many, or as a class when expanded; others skip it.

j_gene: TRBJ1-5; d_gene: TRBD1; v_gene: TRBV7-8; abundance: .; CDR3nt: TGTGCCAGCAGCTTACTCACAGGGGGCTCTCGCAATCAGCCCCAGCATTTT; CDR3aa: CASSLLTGGSRNQPQHF
j_gene: TRBJ2-5; d_gene: .; v_gene: TRBV6-1; abundance: .; CDR3nt: TGTGCCAGCCGTGGACCCTGGGCCCAAGAGACCCAGTACTTC; CDR3aa: CASRGPWAQETQYF
j_gene: TRBJ1-4; d_gene: .; v_gene: TRBV30; abundance: .; CDR3nt: TGTGCCTGGAGTGTACAGGCAGGGGTGTTTTTT; CDR3aa: CAWSVQAGVFF
j_gene: TRBJ2-5; d_gene: TRBD1; v_gene: TRBV5-1; abundance: .; CDR3nt: TGCGCCAGCAGCCCGCTCGAGACAGGGGGTGTAAAGACCCAGTACTTC; CDR3aa: CASSPLETGGVKTQYF
j_gene: TRBJ2-5; d_gene: TRBD2; v_gene: TRBV27; abundance: .; CDR3nt: TGTGCCAGCAGTTTATATAGCGGGAGGGAGACCCAGTACTTC; CDR3aa: CASSLYSGRETQYF
j_gene: TRBJ2-7; d_gene: .; v_gene: TRBV5-1; abundance: .; CDR3nt: TGCGCCAGCACCCTGGAATGGGGGCCCTACGAGCAGTACTTC; CDR3aa: CASTLEWGPYEQYF
j_gene: TRBJ2-2; d_gene: TRBD1; v_gene: TRBV28; abundance: .; CDR3nt: TGTGCCAGTCAGCATCACCCCGGGACAGGGGGGCCAGCGGGAGATGACACCGGGGAGCTGTTTTTT; CDR3aa: CASQHHPGTGGPAGDDTGELFF
j_gene: TRBJ2-3; d_gene: TRBD2; v_gene: TRBV28; abundance: .; CDR3nt: TGTGCCAGCACCCCCCCGGGACTAGCGGGCACAGATACGCAGTATTTT; CDR3aa: CASTPPGLAGTDTQYF
j_gene: TRBJ1-5; d_gene: .; v_gene: TRBV11-2; abundance: few; CDR3nt: TGTGCCAGCAGCTTAGGCGGGAACAATCAGCCCCAGCATTTT; CDR3aa: CASSLGGNNQPQHF
j_gene: TRBJ1-4; d_gene: .; v_gene: TRBV28; abundance: .; CDR3nt: TGTGCCAGCAGTTTATGGGGCCCTACACTCTCAACTAATGAAAAACTGTTTTTT; CDR3aa: CASSLWGPTLSTNEKLFF
j_gene: TRBJ2-4; d_gene: TRBD1; v_gene: TRBV6-1; abundance: few; CDR3nt: TGTGCCAGCAGTGAAATACGGACAGGGAAAAACATTCAGTACTTC; CDR3aa: CASSEIRTGKNIQYF
j_gene: TRBJ2-7; d_gene: TRBD1; v_gene: TRBV30; abundance: .; CDR3nt: TGTGCCTGGAGCCTAGGGACAGGGTTCTACGAGCAGTACTTC; CDR3aa: CAWSLGTGFYEQYF
j_gene: TRBJ2-7; d_gene: .; v_gene: TRBV28; abundance: .; CDR3nt: TGTGCCAGCGGACCCGGGACACTCATCGCCGACGAGCAGTACTTC; CDR3aa: CASGPGTLIADEQYF
j_gene: TRBJ1-5; d_gene: .; v_gene: TRBV29-1; abundance: once; CDR3nt: TGCAGCGTTGGTATAAGGGGAGGGCCCCAGCATTTT; CDR3aa: CSVGIRGGPQHF
j_gene: TRBJ2-7; d_gene: TRBD2; v_gene: TRBV27; abundance: once; CDR3nt: TGTGCCAGCAGTTTCCTGACTAGCGGGAACTCCTACGAGCAGTACTTC; CDR3aa: CASSFLTSGNSYEQYF
j_gene: TRBJ2-2; d_gene: TRBD2; v_gene: TRBV29-1; abundance: .; CDR3nt: TGCAGCGCCAGGACTAGCGGGAACACCGGGGAGCTGTTTTTT; CDR3aa: CSARTSGNTGELFF
j_gene: TRBJ1-2; d_gene: .; v_gene: TRBV7-9; abundance: .; CDR3nt: TGTGCCAGCAGCCAGTCTAACTATGGCTACACCTTC; CDR3aa: CASSQSNYGYTF
j_gene: TRBJ2-3; d_gene: TRBD2; v_gene: TRBV29-1; abundance: .; CDR3nt: TGCAGCGTTTCGGGACTAGCGGGAGGTGATACGCAGTATTTT; CDR3aa: CSVSGLAGGDTQYF
j_gene: TRBJ2-1; d_gene: .; v_gene: TRBV4-1; abundance: .; CDR3nt: TGCGCCAGCAGCCAAGAAAGGGGGGGCTACAATGAGCAGTTCTTC; CDR3aa: CASSQERGGYNEQFF
j_gene: TRBJ2-6; d_gene: .; v_gene: TRBV6-1; abundance: .; CDR3nt: TGTGCCAGCAGATTAATTAGGGCCAACGTCCTGACTTTC; CDR3aa: CASRLIRANVLTF
j_gene: TRBJ2-6; d_gene: .; v_gene: TRBV9; abundance: once; CDR3nt: TGTGCCAGCGGATTTGACACGTTCTCTGGGGCCAACGTCCTGACTTTC; CDR3aa: CASGFDTFSGANVLTF
j_gene: TRBJ1-4; d_gene: TRBD1; v_gene: TRBV2; abundance: .; CDR3nt: TGTGCCAGCAGCCGGACAGGGGCAACTAATGAAAAACTGTTTTTT; CDR3aa: CASSRTGATNEKLFF
j_gene: TRBJ2-1; d_gene: .; v_gene: TRBV5-1; abundance: .; CDR3nt: TGCGCCAGCAGAACGGGAGAGGGGTACAATGAGCAGTTCTTC; CDR3aa: CASRTGEGYNEQFF
j_gene: TRBJ2-5; d_gene: .; v_gene: TRBV6-1; abundance: .; CDR3nt: TGTGCCAGCAGTGAGGGGCCGGGAGAGACCCAGTACTTC; CDR3aa: CASSEGPGETQYF
j_gene: TRBJ2-1; d_gene: .; v_gene: TRBV5-1; abundance: .; CDR3nt: TGCGCCAGCAGCTTTTTGACGGGAAAAGTAGGAAATGAGCAGTTCTTC; CDR3aa: CASSFLTGKVGNEQFF
j_gene: TRBJ2-5; d_gene: TRBD2; v_gene: TRBV27; abundance: .; CDR3nt: TGTGCCAGCAGTACAAGCGGGAGGGTAGAGACCCAGTACTTC; CDR3aa: CASSTSGRVETQYF
j_gene: TRBJ1-6; d_gene: .; v_gene: TRBV30; abundance: few; CDR3nt: TGTGCCTGGAAGGGGCAGATGAATTCACCCCTCCACTTT; CDR3aa: CAWKGQMNSPLHF
j_gene: TRBJ2-7; d_gene: .; v_gene: TRBV5-1; abundance: .; CDR3nt: TGCGCCAGCAGCTTGGGGCGCGGGCGCGGCGGTGACTCCTACGAGCAGTACTTC; CDR3aa: CASSLGRGRGGDSYEQYF
j_gene: TRBJ1-3; d_gene: .; v_gene: TRBV30; abundance: .; CDR3nt: TGTGCCTGGAGTAAGGGAGGCCAGGGAAACACCATATATTTT; CDR3aa: CAWSKGGQGNTIYF
j_gene: TRBJ1-3; d_gene: .; v_gene: TRBV7-9; abundance: .; CDR3nt: TGTGCCAGCAGCTTAGACCCCCGTTGCGATTTT; CDR3aa: CASSLDPRCDF
j_gene: TRBJ2-2; d_gene: TRBD2; v_gene: TRBV6-6; abundance: .; CDR3nt: TGTGCCAGCAGCCTGTGGACTAGCGGGATGTCCGGGGAGCTGTTTTTT; CDR3aa: CASSLWTSGMSGELFF
j_gene: TRBJ2-7; d_gene: TRBD1; v_gene: TRBV5-5; abundance: .; CDR3nt: TGTGCCAGCAGCTTTCTCGGACAGGGGCCTTACGAGCAGTACTTC; CDR3aa: CASSFLGQGPYEQYF
j_gene: TRBJ1-5; d_gene: .; v_gene: TRBV27; abundance: .; CDR3nt: TGTGCCAGCAGTTTATCGACAAGTTATAGCAATCAGCCCCAGCATTTT; CDR3aa: CASSLSTSYSNQPQHF
j_gene: TRBJ2-3; d_gene: TRBD2; v_gene: TRBV30; abundance: once; CDR3nt: TGTGCCTGGACGGTAGCGGGATTCGGAGATACGCAGTATTTT; CDR3aa: CAWTVAGFGDTQYF
j_gene: TRBJ2-1; d_gene: TRBD2; v_gene: TRBV6-6; abundance: .; CDR3nt: TGTGCCAGCAGGCAGGGACTAGCGGGAGGGTTCAATGAGCAGTTCTTC; CDR3aa: CASRQGLAGGFNEQFF
j_gene: TRBJ2-2; d_gene: .; v_gene: TRBV9; abundance: few; CDR3nt: TGTGCCAGCAGCGTAGTCCAGGGTAACACCGGGGAGCTGTTTTTT; CDR3aa: CASSVVQGNTGELFF
j_gene: TRBJ2-1; d_gene: .; v_gene: TRBV27; abundance: .; CDR3nt: TGTGCCAGCAGTTTGTCCCCACAGGGTGGGAATGAGCAGTTCTTC; CDR3aa: CASSLSPQGGNEQFF
j_gene: TRBJ2-7; d_gene: .; v_gene: TRBV15; abundance: few; CDR3nt: TGTGCCACCAGCAGATCCGAGGAGAGGTACGAGCAGTACTTC; CDR3aa: CATSRSEERYEQYF
j_gene: TRBJ2-7; d_gene: .; v_gene: TRBV27; abundance: .; CDR3nt: TGTGCCAGCAGTAGGAGAGGAGGAGAGCAGTACTTC; CDR3aa: CASSRRGGEQYF
j_gene: TRBJ2-7; d_gene: TRBD2; v_gene: TRBV27; abundance: .; CDR3nt: TGTGCCAGCAGTAAAGCTACTTGGACTAGCGGCTCCTACGAGCAGTACTTC; CDR3aa: CASSKATWTSGSYEQYF
j_gene: TRBJ2-7; d_gene: .; v_gene: TRBV27; abundance: .; CDR3nt: TGTGCCAGCAGTTATGGGGAGCGCGAGCAGTACTTC; CDR3aa: CASSYGEREQYF
j_gene: TRBJ2-7; d_gene: .; v_gene: TRBV5-1; abundance: .; CDR3nt: TGCGCCAGCACCACCGGCGAGGGTCCTGAGCAGTACTTC; CDR3aa: CASTTGEGPEQYF
j_gene: TRBJ2-7; d_gene: TRBD1; v_gene: TRBV28; abundance: .; CDR3nt: TGTGCCAGTGGGGTTGGGACAGGGGGCAAAAGCGAGCAGTACTTC; CDR3aa: CASGVGTGGKSEQYF
j_gene: TRBJ2-4; d_gene: .; v_gene: TRBV4-1; abundance: .; CDR3nt: TGCGCCAGCAGCCAAGACAGGGGCAACATTCAGTACTTC; CDR3aa: CASSQDRGNIQYF
j_gene: TRBJ1-2; d_gene: TRBD1; v_gene: TRBV9; abundance: .; CDR3nt: TGTGCCAGCAGCGCGAACAGGGGGCTGAGCTATGGCTACACCTTC; CDR3aa: CASSANRGLSYGYTF
j_gene: TRBJ1-3; d_gene: .; v_gene: TRBV21-1; abundance: few; CDR3nt: TGTGCCAGTAGCAGAGGGAACAGGGGGCTCGGAAACACCATATATTTT; CDR3aa: CASSRGNRGLGNTIYF
j_gene: TRBJ2-1; d_gene: .; v_gene: TRBV9; abundance: .; CDR3nt: TGTGCCAGCAGCGTAGTCACAGGAAACAATGAGCAGTTCTTC; CDR3aa: CASSVVTGNNEQFF
j_gene: TRBJ2-1; d_gene: .; v_gene: TRBV9; abundance: .; CDR3nt: TGTGCCAGCAGCTCCTCAGGGGCGATCTACAATGAGCAGTTCTTC; CDR3aa: CASSSSGAIYNEQFF
j_gene: TRBJ2-2; d_gene: .; v_gene: TRBV4-1; abundance: .; CDR3nt: TGCGCCAGCAGCCAAGATGGGGCTGGGGACACCGGGGAGCTGTTTTTT; CDR3aa: CASSQDGAGDTGELFF